The 18 T cell receptor beta chains in this list originate from one sample, sequenced in a study of blood T cell repertoires in COVID-19. Here immunoSEQ multiplex PCR was the method, and the copy in TCRdb shows in-frame clones only, minus some. The data contain approximately 240,000 clones, approximately 87% of them singletons. The specimen sequenced was PBMCs or T cells enriched from blood (not recorded which). These receptors all come from a woman between 45 and 60 years old in a cohort exposed to, infected with or recovered from COVID-19 (not recorded which).

This clone was found a few times. The rearrangement joins TRBV2 to TRBJ1-2, with 8 nucleotides matching TRBD1. The length of the CDR3 is 13 residues. Germline CDR1 SNHLY, CDR2 FYNNEI. V was pared by 6 bases and J by 8 bases, with 8 bases of the junction left unmatched. The DNA for the CDR3 is TGTGCCAGCAGCCGCAGGGGGCGCGGAGGCTACACCTTC. Translated, it gives CASSRRGRGGYTF. Full variable domain (remainder filled in from reference TRBV2 and TRBJ1-2): EPEVTQTPSHQVTQMGQEVILRCVPISNHLYFYWYRQILGQKVEFLVSFYNNEISEKSEIFDDQFSVERPDGSNFTLKIRSTKLEDSAMYFCASSRRGRGGYTFGSGTRLTVV.

The J gene is TRBJ1-1, the V gene TRBV3-1 (or the pseudogene TRBV3-2), with 9 bases identical to TRBD1. Germline V gene data show CDR1 as LGHDT and CDR2 as YNNKEL (reference sequence). V trimming: 1 base; J trimming: 4 bases; junction bases outside the gene matches: 1. The CDR3 has 14 residues. The CDR3 region is CASSQAQGATEAFF. The DNA of the CDR3 is TGTGCCAGCAGCCAAGCACAGGGGGCCACTGAAGCTTTCTTT.

This chain joins TRBV4-1 and TRBJ1-3; 7 bases fit TRBD1. The CDR3 contains 15 residues. Per the germline V gene, CDR1 is MGHRA and CDR2 is YSYEKL. Germline trimming cut 1 base from V and 8 bases from J; bases unmatched to any gene: 8. The CDR3 sequence: CASSQGDSLAYTIYF. For the CDR3, the DNA is TGCGCCAGCAGCCAAGGGGACAGTCTTGCGTACACCATATATTTT.

The CDR3 DNA is TGTGCCAGCAGCAAAACGGGGGAAACAGAAGGCTACACCTTC. It yields the protein CASSKTGETEGYTF. The chain recombines TRBV5-4 with TRBJ1-2, with D maybe TRBD1 (5 bases). Germline V CDR1 and CDR2: SGHNT, YYREEE (reference sequence). The V gene lost 4 bases and the J gene lost 8 bases, with 18 bases spanning the gap. The CDR3 is 14 amino acids.

This clone was recorded a few times. V and J are TRBV28 and TRBJ1-5; 9 bases match TRBD1. V was clipped by 6 bases and J by 7 bases; unmatched bases: 7. CDR3 length: 14 residues. Germline CDR1 is MDHEN and CDR2 is SYDVKM. The CDR3 loop is CASSPPTGGQPQHF. As DNA, the CDR3 is TGTGCCAGCAGCCCACCGACAGGGGGGCAGCCCCAGCATTTT.

The chain is built from TRBV18 and TRBJ2-3, with D perhaps matching TRBD2 (5 bases). The CDR3 is 13 amino acids. CDR1 and CDR2 from the germline V gene are KGHSH and LQKENI. Trimming cost V 2 bases and J 6 bases, with 9 bases left between them. CDR3 protein: CASSPSAGDTQYF. In DNA, the CDR3 is TGTGCCAGCTCACCAAGTGCGGGTGATACGCAGTATTTT.

A single count supports this clone. The J gene is TRBJ1-6, the V gene TRBV7-3; D is possibly TRBD1 (5 bases). Germline V gene lookup returns CDR1 SGHTA and CDR2 FQGTGA. The CDR3 consists of 15 residues. With 5 bases removed from V and 10 bases from J, the gap between germline ends came to 18 bases. DNA of the CDR3: TGTGCCAGCAGCGTGAGGTCCAGGGATGGATCACCCCTCCACTTT. Its protein product is CASSVRSRDGSPLHF.

The V and J genes are TRBV30 and TRBJ2-3; D not certain. Germline V gene lookup returns CDR1 GTSNPN and CDR2 SVGIG (reference sequence). CDR3 size: 14 residues. V was trimmed by 5 bases and J by 3 bases, leaving 15 bases between them. The CDR3: CAWSPGHGTDTQYF. Written as DNA, the CDR3 is TGTGCCTGGTCCCCGGGTCACGGGACAGATACGCAGTATTTT.

The chain is built from TRBV11-2 and TRBJ1-3; no clear D gene. This CDR3 has 15 amino acids. Germline values: CDR1 SGHAT, CDR2 FQNNGV. The ends were cut back, 8 bases at V and 4 bases at J, with 18 bases in the middle. In nucleotides, the CDR3 is TGTGCCAGCGGTACTAGTCTACCGTCCGGAAACACCATATATTTT. Translated, it gives CASGTSLPSGNTIYF.

This clone has more than one count but fewer than ten. V gene TRBV6-6 combines with J gene TRBJ1-4; 7 nucleotides agree with TRBD1. CDR3 length equals 14 residues. V trimming: 3 bases; J trimming: 8 bases; junction bases outside the gene matches: 6. Germline CDR1 MNHNY, CDR2 SVGAGI (reference sequence). CDR3 in DNA: TGTGCCAGCAGTTATGTGACAGGGCCGGAAAAACTGTTTTTT. This gives the protein CASSYVTGPEKLFF.

The chain employs TRBV28 and TRBJ1-4; D uncertain. CDR3 size: 12 residues. The V end lost 6 bases, the J end lost 12 bases, and 14 bases lay between the germline ends. Germline V CDR1 and CDR2: MDHEN, SYDVKM. CDR3 loop: CASSLSGTELFF. Written as DNA, the CDR3 is TGTGCCAGCAGCCTAAGCGGTACGGAACTGTTTTTT.

The gene calls are TRBV10-1 and TRBJ2-1, with 8 bases matching TRBD2. The V gene end was trimmed by 7 bases and the J gene end by 10 bases; junction bases not matched to a gene: 12. Germline V gene lookup returns CDR1 WNHNN and CDR2 SYGVQD (reference sequence). The CDR3 is made up of 14 amino acids. CDR3 sequence reads: CASTAGSGAGEQFF. CDR3 DNA: TGCGCCAGCACTGCGGGTAGCGGGGCAGGGGAGCAGTTCTTC.

The J gene is TRBJ2-3, the V gene TRBV9, with 7 bases lining up with TRBD2. CDR3 length: 17 amino acids. With V trimmed by 4 bases and J by 3 bases, 14 bases remained unmatched. Germline loops: CDR1 SGDLS, CDR2 YYNGEE. CDR3 sequence (DNA): TGTGCCAGCAGCCGCGAGCCCTGGCGCGGGGGAACAGATACGCAGTATTTT. Its translation: CASSREPWRGGTDTQYF.

This sequence joins TRBV19 and TRBJ1-3; D possibly corresponds to TRBD1 (6 bases). The germline V gene has CDR1 LNHDA and CDR2 SQIVND (reference sequence). V was clipped by 6 bases and J by 2 bases, with 11 bases between them. This CDR3 spans 14 amino acids. The CDR3 region is CASRRDTTGNTIYF. In nucleotides, the CDR3 is TGTGCCAGTAGACGGGACACAACTGGAAACACCATATATTTT.

This clone was seen only a few times. The chain carries TRBV19 and TRBJ1-5, with no clear D. Looked up from germline, CDR1 is LNHDA and CDR2 is SQIVND (reference sequence). V was pared by 4 bases and J by 0 bases, with 10 bases between. The CDR3 sequence is 15 residues long. The chain's CDR3 is CASSKESLSNQPQHF. The CDR3 region has the DNA TGTGCCAGTAGTAAAGAAAGCCTTAGCAATCAGCCCCAGCATTTT.

The V call is TRBV19, the J call TRBJ2-7; 7 positions match TRBD1. The germline V gene encodes CDR1 LNHDA and CDR2 SQIVND (reference sequence). Trimming removed 1 base from V and 1 base from J; junction bases left unmatched: 10. This CDR3 has 17 amino acids. The CDR3 nucleotides read TGTGCCAGTAGTATAGCCGCGTATCGACAGGGTTCCTACGAGCAGTACTTC. This codes for CASSIAAYRQGSYEQYF.

The J gene is TRBJ1-6, the V gene TRBV10-3, with D possibly being TRBD1 (6 bases). V lost 10 bases to trimming and J lost 7 bases, with 17 bases between them. This CDR3 is 14 amino acids long. The germline V gene encodes CDR1 ENHRY and CDR2 SYGVKD. In DNA form, the CDR3 reads TGTGCCAGCGTGGATGGACAGAGAAATTCACCCCTCCACTTT. Translating it yields CASVDGQRNSPLHF.

This chain connects TRBV18 to TRBJ2-1; TRBD1 agrees at 12 bases. V trimming: 0 bases; J trimming: 8 bases; junction bases outside the gene matches: 2. This CDR3 comprises 15 residues. CDR1 and CDR2 from the germline V gene are KGHSH and LQKENI. The CDR3 region is CASSPPGQGAYEQFF. The CDR3 bases are TGTGCCAGCTCACCACCGGGACAGGGGGCCTATGAGCAGTTCTTC.